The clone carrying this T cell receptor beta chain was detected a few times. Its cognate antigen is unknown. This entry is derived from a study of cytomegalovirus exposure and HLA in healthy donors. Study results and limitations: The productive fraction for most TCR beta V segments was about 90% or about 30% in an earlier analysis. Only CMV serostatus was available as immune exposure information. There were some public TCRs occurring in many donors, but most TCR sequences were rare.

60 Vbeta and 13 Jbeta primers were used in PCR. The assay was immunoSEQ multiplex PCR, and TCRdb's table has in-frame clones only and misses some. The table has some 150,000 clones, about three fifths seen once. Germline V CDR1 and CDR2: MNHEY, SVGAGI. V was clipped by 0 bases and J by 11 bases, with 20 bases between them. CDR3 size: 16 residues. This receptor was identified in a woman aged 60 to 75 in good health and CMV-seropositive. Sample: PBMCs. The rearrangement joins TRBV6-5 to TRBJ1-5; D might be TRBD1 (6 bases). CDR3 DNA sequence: TGTGCCAGCAGTTACTCGAGGGGGGGCGGCCCCCAGGCCCAGCATTTT. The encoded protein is CASSYSRGGGPQAQHF.